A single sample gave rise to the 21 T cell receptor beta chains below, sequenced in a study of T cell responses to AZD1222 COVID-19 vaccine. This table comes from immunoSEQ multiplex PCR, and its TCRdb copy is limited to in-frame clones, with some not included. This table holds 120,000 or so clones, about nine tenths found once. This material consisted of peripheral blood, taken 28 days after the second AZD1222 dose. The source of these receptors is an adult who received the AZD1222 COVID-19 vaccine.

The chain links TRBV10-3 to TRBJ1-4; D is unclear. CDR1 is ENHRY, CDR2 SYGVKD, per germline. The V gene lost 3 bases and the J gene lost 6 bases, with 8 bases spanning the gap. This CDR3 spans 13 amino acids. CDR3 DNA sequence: TGTGCCATCAGTGACGACCTGTATGAAAAACTGTTTTTT. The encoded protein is CAISDDLYEKLFF.

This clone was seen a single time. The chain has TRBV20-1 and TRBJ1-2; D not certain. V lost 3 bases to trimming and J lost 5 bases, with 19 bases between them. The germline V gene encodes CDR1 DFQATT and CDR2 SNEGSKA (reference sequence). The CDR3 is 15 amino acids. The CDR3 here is CSASSGMGVLYGYTF. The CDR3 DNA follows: TGCAGTGCTAGTAGTGGGATGGGCGTCTTGTATGGCTACACCTTC.

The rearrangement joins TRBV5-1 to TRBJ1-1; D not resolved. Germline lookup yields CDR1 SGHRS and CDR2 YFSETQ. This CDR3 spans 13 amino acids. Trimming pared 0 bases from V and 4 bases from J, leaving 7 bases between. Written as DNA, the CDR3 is TGCGCCAGCAGCTTGGGAGTCGGCACTGAAGCTTTCTTT. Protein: CASSLGVGTEAFF.

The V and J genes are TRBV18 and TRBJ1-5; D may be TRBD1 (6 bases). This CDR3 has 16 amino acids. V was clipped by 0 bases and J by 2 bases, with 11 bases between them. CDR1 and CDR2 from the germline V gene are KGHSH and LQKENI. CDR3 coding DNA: TGTGCCAGCTCACCACCGGGGGCGCGGGGCAATCAGCCCCAGCATTTT. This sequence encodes CASSPPGARGNQPQHF.

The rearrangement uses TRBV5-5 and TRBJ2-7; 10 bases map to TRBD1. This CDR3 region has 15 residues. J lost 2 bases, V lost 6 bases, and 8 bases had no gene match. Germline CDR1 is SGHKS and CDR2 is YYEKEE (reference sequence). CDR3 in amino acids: CASTPSGTGAYEQYF. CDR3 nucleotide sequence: TGTGCCAGCACCCCATCGGGGACAGGGGCCTACGAGCAGTACTTC.

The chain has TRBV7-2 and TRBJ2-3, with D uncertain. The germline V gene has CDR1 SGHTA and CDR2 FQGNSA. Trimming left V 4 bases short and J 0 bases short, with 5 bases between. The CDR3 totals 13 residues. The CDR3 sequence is CASSWYSTDTQYF. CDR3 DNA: TGTGCCAGCAGCTGGTATAGCACAGATACGCAGTATTTT.

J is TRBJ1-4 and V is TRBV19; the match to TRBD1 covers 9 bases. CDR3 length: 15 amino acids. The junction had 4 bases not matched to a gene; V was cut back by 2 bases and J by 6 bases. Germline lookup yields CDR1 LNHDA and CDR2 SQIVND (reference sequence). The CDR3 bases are TGTGCCAGTAGTATATTCGGACAGGGGCATGAAAAACTGTTTTTT. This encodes CASSIFGQGHEKLFF. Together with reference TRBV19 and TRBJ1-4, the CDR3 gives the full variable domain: DGGITQSPKYLFRKEGQNVTLSCEQNLNHDAMYWYRQDPGQGLRLIYYSQIVNDFQKGDIAEGYSVSREKKESFPLTVTSAQKNPTAFYLCASSIFGQGHEKLFFGSGTQLSVL.

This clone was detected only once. Here the CDR3 reads CASTTRSSYEQYF. The DNA for the CDR3 is TGTGCCAGTACGACCCGGAGCTCCTACGAGCAGTACTTC. The rearrangement links TRBV5-5 to TRBJ2-7; D not resolved. The CDR3 is 13 amino acids. Germline CDR1 reads SGHKS; CDR2 reads YYEKEE (reference sequence). V lost 8 bases, J lost 0 bases, and 12 bases lay in between.

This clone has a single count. The CDR3 sequence: CATSRARGAVDTQYF. The DNA of the CDR3 is TGTGCCACCAGCAGAGCCAGGGGGGCGGTAGATACGCAGTATTTT. V usage is TRBV15 and J usage is TRBJ2-3; possibly TRBD1 for D (7 bases). With 1 base removed from V and 5 bases from J, the gap between germline ends came to 13 bases. The CDR3 sequence is 15 residues long. Per germline, CDR1 LNHNV and CDR2 YYDKDF (reference sequence).

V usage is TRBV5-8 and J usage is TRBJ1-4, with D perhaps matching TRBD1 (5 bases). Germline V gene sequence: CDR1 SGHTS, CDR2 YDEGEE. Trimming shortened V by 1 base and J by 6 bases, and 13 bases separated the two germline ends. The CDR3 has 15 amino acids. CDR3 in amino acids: CASSLPGVGDEKLFF. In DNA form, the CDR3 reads TGTGCCAGCAGCTTGCCGGGCGTGGGGGATGAAAAACTGTTTTTT.

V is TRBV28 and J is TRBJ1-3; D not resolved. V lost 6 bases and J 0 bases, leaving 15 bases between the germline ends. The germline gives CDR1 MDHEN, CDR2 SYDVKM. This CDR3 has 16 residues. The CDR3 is CASSPGSGSSGNTIYF. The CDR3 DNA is TGTGCCAGCAGCCCTGGTTCAGGTTCCTCTGGAAACACCATATATTTT.

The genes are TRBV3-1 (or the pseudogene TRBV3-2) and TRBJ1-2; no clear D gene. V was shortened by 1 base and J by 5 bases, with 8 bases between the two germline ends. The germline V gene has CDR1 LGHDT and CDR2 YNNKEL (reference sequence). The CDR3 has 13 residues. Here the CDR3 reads CASSQVEGYGYTF. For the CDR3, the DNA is TGTGCCAGCAGCCAAGTCGAGGGATATGGCTACACCTTC.

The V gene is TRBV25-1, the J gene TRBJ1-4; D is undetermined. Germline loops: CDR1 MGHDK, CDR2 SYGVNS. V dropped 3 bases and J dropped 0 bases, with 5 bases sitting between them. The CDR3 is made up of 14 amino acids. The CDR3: CASSDTSTNEKLFF. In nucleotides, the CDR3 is TGTGCCAGCAGTGACACTTCAACTAATGAAAAACTGTTTTTT.

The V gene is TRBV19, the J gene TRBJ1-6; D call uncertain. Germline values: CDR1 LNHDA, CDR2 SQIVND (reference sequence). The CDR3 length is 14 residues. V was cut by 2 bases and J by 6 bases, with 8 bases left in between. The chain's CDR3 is CASSIFPSNSPLHF. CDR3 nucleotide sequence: TGTGCCAGTAGTATATTCCCCAGTAATTCACCCCTCCACTTT.

The CDR3 loop is CASSFSGPYNSPLHF. CDR3 nucleotides: TGTGCCAGCAGTTTCTCAGGGCCCTATAATTCACCCCTCCACTTT. The V gene is TRBV28, the J gene TRBJ1-6, with D possibly TRBD1 on 5 matching bases. V was cut by 3 bases and J by 2 bases, with 8 bases left in between. Germline V gene sequence: CDR1 MDHEN, CDR2 SYDVKM. The CDR3 spans 15 residues.

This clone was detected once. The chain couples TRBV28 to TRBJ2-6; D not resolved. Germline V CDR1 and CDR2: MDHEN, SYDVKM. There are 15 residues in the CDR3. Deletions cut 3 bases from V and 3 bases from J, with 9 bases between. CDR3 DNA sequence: TGTGCCAGCAGTTTTACTCAAGGTGGGGCCAACGTCCTGACTTTC. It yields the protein CASSFTQGGANVLTF.

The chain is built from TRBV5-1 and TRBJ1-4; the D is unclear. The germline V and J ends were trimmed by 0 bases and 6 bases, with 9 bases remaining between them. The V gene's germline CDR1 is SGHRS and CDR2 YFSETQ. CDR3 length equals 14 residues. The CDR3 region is CASSLAAEDEKLFF. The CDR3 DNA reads TGCGCCAGCAGCTTGGCAGCGGAAGATGAAAAACTGTTTTTT.

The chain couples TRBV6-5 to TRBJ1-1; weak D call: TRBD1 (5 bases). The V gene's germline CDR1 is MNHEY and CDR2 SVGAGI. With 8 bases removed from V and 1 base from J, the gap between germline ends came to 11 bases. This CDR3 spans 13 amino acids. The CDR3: CASGAQPNTEAFF. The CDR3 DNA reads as TGTGCCAGCGGGGCACAACCGAACACTGAAGCTTTCTTT.

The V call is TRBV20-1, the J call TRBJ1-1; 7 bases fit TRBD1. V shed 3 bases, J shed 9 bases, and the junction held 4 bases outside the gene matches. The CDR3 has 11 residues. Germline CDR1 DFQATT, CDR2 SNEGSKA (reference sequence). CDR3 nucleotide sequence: TGCAGTGCTAGCCAGGACAGGCAAGCTTTCTTT. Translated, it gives CSASQDRQAFF.

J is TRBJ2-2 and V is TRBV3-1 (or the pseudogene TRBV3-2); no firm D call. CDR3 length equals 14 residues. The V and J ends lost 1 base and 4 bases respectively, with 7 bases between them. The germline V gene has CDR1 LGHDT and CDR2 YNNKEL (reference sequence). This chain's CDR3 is CASSQVYGTGELFF. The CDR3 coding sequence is TGTGCCAGCAGCCAAGTCTACGGCACCGGGGAGCTGTTTTTT.

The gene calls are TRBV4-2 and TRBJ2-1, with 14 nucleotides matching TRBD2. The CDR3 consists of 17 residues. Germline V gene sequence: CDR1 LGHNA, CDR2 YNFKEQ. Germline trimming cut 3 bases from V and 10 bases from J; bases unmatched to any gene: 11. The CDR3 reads CASSHEKTSGGAGEQFF. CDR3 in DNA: TGTGCCAGCAGCCACGAAAAGACTAGCGGGGGGGCCGGAGAGCAGTTCTTC.